This T cell receptor (beta chain) was obtained from a study of OX40 agonist ivuxolimab in advanced cancers. Across the whole study: Hepatocellular carcinoma, melanoma, renal cell or head and neck cancer affected the dose-escalation patients. Findings and limits, study-wide: Low normalized T-cell clonal expansion was additionally recorded for some nonresponders.

The repertoire was sequenced with immunoSEQ multiplex PCR; TCRdb's copy has only in-frame clones and lacks some. The sample holds fewer than 80,000 clones, around 85% seen once. Trimming removed 3 bases from V and 8 bases from J; junction bases left unmatched: 4. Germline V CDR1 and CDR2: LGHNT, FRNRAP. The length of the CDR3 is 14 residues. About this clone itself: Its antigen is unidentified.

The material sequenced was CD4+ or CD8+ T cells sorted from blood, taken in a trial of the OX40 agonist ivuxolimab. The V call is TRBV12-5, the J call TRBJ2-1, with 10 bases identical to TRBD2. The receptor's source is an adult with an advanced solid tumor such as melanoma, head and neck, liver or kidney cancer. The chain's CDR3 is CASGLRLAGDEQFF. CDR3 coding DNA: TGTGCTAGTGGTTTAAGGCTAGCGGGAGATGAGCAGTTCTTC.